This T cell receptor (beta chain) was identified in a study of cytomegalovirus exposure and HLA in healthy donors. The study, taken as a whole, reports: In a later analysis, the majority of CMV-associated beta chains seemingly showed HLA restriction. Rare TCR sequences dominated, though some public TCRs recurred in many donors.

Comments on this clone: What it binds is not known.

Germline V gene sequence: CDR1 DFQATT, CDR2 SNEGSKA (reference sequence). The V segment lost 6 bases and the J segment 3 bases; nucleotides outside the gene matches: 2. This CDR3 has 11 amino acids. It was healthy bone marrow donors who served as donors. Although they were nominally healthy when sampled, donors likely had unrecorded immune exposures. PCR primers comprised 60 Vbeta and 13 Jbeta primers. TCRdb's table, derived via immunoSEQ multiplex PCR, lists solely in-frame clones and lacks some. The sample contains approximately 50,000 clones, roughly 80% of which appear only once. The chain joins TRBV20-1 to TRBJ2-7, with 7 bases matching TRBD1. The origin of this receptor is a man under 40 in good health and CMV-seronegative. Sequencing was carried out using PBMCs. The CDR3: CSAWDSYEQYF. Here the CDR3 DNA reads TGCAGTGCCTGGGACAGCTACGAGCAGTACTTC.